This T cell receptor beta chain came from a study of blood T cell repertoires in COVID-19. The wider study: There were acute and convalescent COVID-19 samples, and they came from the United States, Italy and Spain. PBMCs, B-cell-depleted T cells, or T cells provided the cDNA or gDNA that made up the material.

In the authors' workflow: Estimated nucleated cell counts came from reference gene primer amplification. This table comes from immunoSEQ multiplex PCR, and its TCRdb copy is limited to in-frame clones, with some not included. V, J and clone size were drawn from that table, and D and trimming were deduced from the DNA. The sample holds 200,000 to 300,000 clones, around nine tenths seen once. CDR3 size: 15 residues. V gave up 0 bases and J gave up 3 bases, with 9 bases separating them. Germline CDR1 is MNHNS and CDR2 is SASEGT. Specimen: peripheral blood. This TCR derives from a woman between 70 and 85 years old with active or convalescent COVID-19. V gene TRBV6-1 combines with J gene TRBJ1-5, with D hard to call. CDR3 protein: CASSEARGPNQPQHF. Here the CDR3 DNA reads TGTGCCAGCAGTGAAGCTCGAGGGCCCAATCAGCCCCAGCATTTT.